This T cell receptor beta chain was retrieved from a study of regulatory T cells in long-lasting Graves disease (dated by TCRdb to the early 2020s). Broadly, across the study: Persistent Graves' disease meant more than 5 years of antithyroid drug treatment with TSH receptor autoantibodies that stayed positive. TCR sequencing covered some 13 persistent and approximately 20 newly diagnosed Graves' disease patients, some 33 samples in total. This study used TCR sequencing and RNA sequencing of peripheral blood to compare persistent Graves' disease patients against newly diagnosed Graves' disease patients. Persistent Graves' disease patients in the clinical cohort had taken antithyroid drugs for about 10.3 years on average. The study took place in China and was registered as a clinical trial.

To note about this clonotype: Its recognized antigen is unknown. The input lacks base qualities; no much larger clone sits a single base away.

What the work shows at the level of the full study, not this receptor alone: Compared with newly diagnosed patients, patients with persistent Graves' disease had lower TCR Shannon entropy and fewer highly expanded clones, which suggests clonal expansion. Only peripheral blood was studied, because thyroid tissue, the primary lesion, was inaccessible. Patients with persistent disease shared more public clonotypes (around 2,700) than newly diagnosed patients did (966). The authors noted that the small sample size was a limitation that may lower accuracy. Persistent disease showed preferential use of TRBV28, TRBJ1-2 and TRBJ2-5, whereas newly diagnosed disease favored TRBV20-1 and TRBJ2-1. Only the TCR beta chain was sequenced and analyzed.

Library creation used multiplex PCR. This sample was sequenced with an Illumina HiSeq 4000. TCR beta libraries were built with iRepertoire HTBI primers and Arm-PCR amplification of CDR3 regions. PCR products were gel purified before sequencing. The original pipeline was this. Gene usage analysis of CDR3 amino acid clonotypes used the 60 to 75 TRBV and 14 TRBJ segments found across samples. COPE and FqMerger were used to merge the filtered high-quality paired reads into contigs. BLAST was used to align contigs to the IMGT TRBV, TRBD and TRBJ reference genes, and CDR3 was defined following IMGT. Any clonotype with a frequency above 0.1% was classified as a highly expanded clone. Shannon entropy was used to measure repertoire diversity, and the Gini coefficient was used to measure V-J evenness. Public clonotypes were defined as clonotypes shared by more than one individual. TCRdb's own reprocessing of the public reads used fastp at Q25 and MiXCR and kept productive beta chains. Rows are unified per CDR3 protein, each entry keeping the most common DNA and genes. The V and J calls were not made by the authors but by TCRdb's processing. Here the sample has 500,000 to 700,000 distinct CDR3 sequences; about 32% occur a single time. The ten largest make up under 50% of the sample.

V and J are truncated by 5 bases and 4 bases respectively, leaving an intervening sequence of 23 bases. The germline V gene yields SGHTA for CDR1 and FQGNSA for CDR2. Taken from cysteine to phenylalanine, the CDR3 has 17 residues. Of the read, only the CDR3 DNA is kept; its 51 bases are in frame from base 1. This specimen's time point label, per the study, means: persistent/refractory GD, antithyroid drugs over 5 years with positive TRAb. For both TCR sequencing and RNA sequencing, RNA was extracted from PBMCs in TRIzol. Graves' disease was diagnosed according to American Thyroid Association guidelines. Recruitment of patients was carried out at an endocrinology department in Xi'an, China. Each patient gave 7.5 to 10 milliliters of peripheral blood, collected in an EDTA anticoagulant tube. PBMCs were isolated by Ficoll Paque Plus density gradient separation without further T cell sorting. An Agilent 2100 Bioanalyzer and agarose gel were used to check RNA quality, while a NanoDrop 2000 measured RNA concentration.

The receptor comes from a female donor with Graves disease. The sequence is built from TRBV7-2 and TRBJ2-5; matching of 6 bases hints at TRBD2 as the D gene. The sequenced sample was peripheral blood mononuclear cells (PBMCs), obtained when the disease was refractory, from a patient treated with antithyroid drugs. In nucleotide form, the sequence is TGTGCCAGCAGCCCCGGCCCATTTTTAGCGGCCATAGAGACCCAGTACTTC. It specifies CASSPGPFLAAIETQYF.